Below, 27 T cell receptor beta chains from the same sample are listed, as sequenced in a study of T cell responses to AZD1222 COVID-19 vaccine (dated by TCRdb to the early 2020s). Receptor amplification or capture employed the immunoSEQ multiplex PCR assay. What TCRdb holds here is the immuneACCESS table cut down to in-frame rearrangements. Part of the clones is not present; checked against another copy, under half of the missing clones reflect an unresolved V gene, and the others are unexplained. The sample table holds 55,000 to 80,000 clones, of which roughly 84% were seen once. The top ten constitute around 21% of the sample. The meaning of the sample's time point label: baseline before first vaccination. Here the sequenced sample was peripheral blood, taken on day 0 of AZD1222 vaccination. These receptors all stem from an adult in good health.

The V and J genes are TRBV11-2 and TRBJ2-7; D possibly uses TRBD1 or TRBD2 (5 bases each). This CDR3 region has 19 residues. The V end lost 5 bases, the J end lost 2 bases, and 28 bases lay between the germline ends. The germline V gene has CDR1 SGHAT and CDR2 FQNNGV. DNA of the CDR3: TGTGCCAGCAGCCCTATCGCTTTGGGGGACCAAAATGCCCCCTACGAGCAGTACTTC. It yields the protein CASSPIALGDQNAPYEQYF.

DNA of the CDR3: TGTGCCAGCAGCCAAGCCTTCCAGGCCCAAGAGACCCAGTACTTC. Translated, it gives CASSQAFQAQETQYF. The chain combines TRBV3-1 (or the pseudogene TRBV3-2) with TRBJ2-5; no clear D gene. V was clipped by 1 base and J by 1 base, with 10 bases between them. The CDR3 is 15 amino acids. The germline V gene has CDR1 LGHDT and CDR2 YNNKEL (reference sequence).

The chain joins TRBV5-6 to TRBJ1-1, with D perhaps matching TRBD1 (6 bases). Deletions cut 4 bases from V and 5 bases from J, with 15 bases between. This CDR3 has 14 amino acids. Per the germline V gene, CDR1 is SGHDT and CDR2 is YYEEEE. The CDR3 DNA reads as TGTGCCAGCAGCGATACAGGGTCGCGTACTGAAGCTTTCTTT. Protein product: CASSDTGSRTEAFF.

The chain recombines TRBV28 with TRBJ1-5, with 7 bases lining up with TRBD1. From germline, CDR1 is MDHEN and CDR2 SYDVKM. V dropped 5 bases and J dropped 7; count of bases not matched to a gene: 8. The CDR3 runs to 14 residues. The CDR3 bases are TGTGCCAGCAGTCGAAACAGGGGAGCACAGCCCCAGCATTTT. As protein: CASSRNRGAQPQHF.

The chain has TRBV13 and TRBJ1-2, with no clear D. Germline CDR1 is PRHDT and CDR2 is FYEKMQ (reference sequence). The CDR3 loop spans 13 amino acids. The ends were cut back, 6 bases at V and 3 bases at J, with 11 bases in the middle. CDR3 sequence: CASSTDAHYGYTF. DNA of the CDR3: TGTGCCAGCAGTACAGATGCCCACTATGGCTACACCTTC.

The CDR3 sequence is CATSDSAGQHYGYTF. The CDR3 DNA is TGTGCCACCAGTGATTCCGCTGGACAGCACTATGGCTACACCTTC. The genes are TRBV24-1 and TRBJ1-2; weak D call: TRBD1 (6 bases). The V and J ends lost 2 bases and 3 bases respectively, with 12 bases between them. The CDR3 is 15 residues long. The germline V gene encodes CDR1 KGHDR and CDR2 SFDVKD.

This chain connects TRBV30 to TRBJ2-7, with D perhaps given as TRBD1 or TRBD2 (6 bases each). The CDR3 runs to 13 residues. Germline CDR1 and CDR2: GTSNPN and SVGIG (reference sequence). V dropped 7 bases and J dropped 3 bases, with 16 bases sitting between them. CDR3 DNA sequence: TGTGCCTTGGACGGGGGCAGGGGCTACGAGCAGTACTTC. It translates to CALDGGRGYEQYF.

This clone has only one observation. The chain employs TRBV19 and TRBJ1-1; TRBD1 might be the D (6 bases). The V gene lost 7 bases and the J gene lost 1 base, with 13 bases spanning the gap. The CDR3 runs to 14 residues. Germline V CDR1 and CDR2: LNHDA, SQIVND (reference sequence). The CDR3, as DNA: TGTGCCAGTACCACATGGGGACAGAACACTGAAGCTTTCTTT. The encoded protein is CASTTWGQNTEAFF.

V and J are TRBV27 and TRBJ2-5; 7 nucleotides align to TRBD1. This CDR3 region has 14 residues. V lost 8 bases and J lost 2; bases outside the gene matches: 8. Germline CDR1 reads MNHEY; CDR2 reads SMNVEV (reference sequence). The CDR3 loop reads CASRRTGTQETQYF. DNA for the CDR3: TGTGCCAGCCGGAGGACAGGCACTCAAGAGACCCAGTACTTC.

The chain employs TRBV11-2 and TRBJ1-4; TRBD1 matches 10 bases. From germline, CDR1 is SGHAT and CDR2 FQNNGV. V dropped 4 bases and J dropped 5; count of bases not matched to a gene: 10. The CDR3 extends over 17 amino acids. The CDR3 region has the DNA TGTGCCAGCAGCTCGACGGGACAGGGGAAATTAAATGAAAAACTGTTTTTT. This gives the protein CASSSTGQGKLNEKLFF. Supplemented by reference TRBV11-2 and TRBJ1-4, the full variable domain reads EAGVAQSPRYKIIEKRQSVAFWCNPISGHATLYWYQQILGQGPKLLIQFQNNGVVDDSQLPKDRFSAERLKGVDSTLKIQPAKLEDSAVYLCASSSTGQGKLNEKLFFGSGTQLSVL.

This clone is medium-sized (0.01 to 0.1%) within its sample. V and J are TRBV19 and TRBJ2-7, with 9 bases aligning to TRBD1. The V gene end was trimmed by 3 bases and the J gene end by 4 bases; junction bases not matched to a gene: 4. The CDR3 is 14 amino acids. Looked up from germline, CDR1 is LNHDA and CDR2 is SQIVND (reference sequence). The CDR3 DNA reads TGTGCCAGTAGTATTACAGGGGGCATATACGAGCAGTACTTC. It codes for CASSITGGIYEQYF.

The chain couples TRBV29-1 to TRBJ2-3, with TRBD2 matching over 9 bases. The CDR3 covers 15 residues. Per germline, CDR1 SQVTM and CDR2 ANQGSEA. V was clipped by 5 bases and J by 0 bases; unmatched bases: 6. CDR3 nucleotide sequence: TGCAGCGTTTCGGCGGGAGGGACTAGCACAGATACGCAGTATTTT. Translating gives CSVSAGGTSTDTQYF.

The V and J genes are TRBV4-3 and TRBJ2-4; D remains unclear. The CDR3 has 18 amino acids. Germline CDR1 LGHNA, CDR2 YSLEER. V was shortened by 0 bases and J by 0 bases, with 15 bases between the two germline ends. CDR3 bases: TGCGCCAGCAGCCAAGAGCCGCACATAATACTAGCCAAAAACATTCAGTACTTC. Translating it yields CASSQEPHIILAKNIQYF.

The chain couples TRBV29-1 to TRBJ1-1, with no clear D. The V gene lost 4 bases and the J gene lost 0 bases, with 12 bases spanning the gap. The CDR3 consists of 14 residues. Germline CDR1 and CDR2: SQVTM and ANQGSEA. The chain's CDR3 is CSVVVGSLNTEAFF. CDR3 nucleotide sequence: TGCAGCGTTGTTGTTGGCAGCTTGAACACTGAAGCTTTCTTT.

V gene TRBV9 combines with J gene TRBJ2-1, with no clear D. Trimming cost V 0 bases and J 3 bases, with 10 bases left between them. From germline, CDR1 is SGDLS and CDR2 YYNGEE. The CDR3 spans 15 residues. This CDR3 is CASSVGDASYNEQFF. The CDR3 DNA reads as TGTGCCAGCAGCGTAGGAGACGCCAGCTACAATGAGCAGTTCTTC. Combining the CDR3 with reference TRBV9 and TRBJ2-1 gives the whole variable domain DSGVTQTPKHLITATGQRVTLRCSPRSGDLSVYWYQQSLDQGLQFLIQYYNGEERAKGNILERFSAQQFPDLHSELNLSSLELGDSALYFCASSVGDASYNEQFFGPGTRLTVL.

The V and J genes are TRBV4-2 and TRBJ2-3, with D uncertain. CDR3 size: 14 residues. Germline V gene data show CDR1 as LGHNA and CDR2 as YNFKEQ. V was shortened by 1 base and J by 4 bases, with 9 bases between the two germline ends. The CDR3 sequence: CASSQGSNADTQYF. The CDR3 DNA follows: TGTGCCAGCAGCCAAGGGTCCAATGCAGATACGCAGTATTTT.

The rearrangement links TRBV15 to TRBJ2-5; TRBD2 aligns across 10 bases. There are 15 residues in the CDR3. The V gene end was trimmed by 3 bases and the J gene end by 4 bases; junction bases not matched to a gene: 5. Looked up from germline, CDR1 is LNHNV and CDR2 is YYDKDF (reference sequence). The CDR3 nucleotides read TGTGCCACCAGCAGTCTCAGACTAGCGGGAGAGACCCAGTACTTC. Translation gives CATSSLRLAGETQYF.

The chain recombines TRBV18 with TRBJ1-1, with 12 bases matching TRBD1. The CDR3 loop spans 16 amino acids. J lost 3 bases, V lost 4 bases, and 6 bases had no gene match. CDR1 KGHSH and CDR2 LQKENI come from the germline V gene. The CDR3 DNA sequence: TGTGCCAGCTCACAAGGGACAGGGGGCGCCGACACTGAAGCTTTCTTT. Amino acids: CASSQGTGGADTEAFF.

V gene TRBV19 combines with J gene TRBJ1-1, with D perhaps matching TRBD1 (5 bases). Germline V gene sequence: CDR1 LNHDA, CDR2 SQIVND (reference sequence). With 3 bases removed from V and 11 bases from J, the gap between germline ends came to 13 bases. The CDR3 is 12 residues long. CDR3 nucleotides: TGTGCCAGTAGTATTGGGACCATTGGTGCTTTCTTT. This encodes CASSIGTIGAFF.

The V call is TRBV29-1, the J call TRBJ1-1; D not certain. Germline CDR1 is SQVTM and CDR2 is ANQGSEA. The CDR3 contains 14 residues. Trimming removed 1 base from V and 1 base from J, with 10 bases in between. As DNA, the CDR3 is TGCAGCGTTGAAGTTTTGGGCCCGAACACTGAAGCTTTCTTT. Translation: CSVEVLGPNTEAFF.

The chain combines TRBV4-3 with TRBJ1-5; weak D call: TRBD1 (6 bases). The CDR3 is 17 residues long. Germline CDR1 reads LGHNA; CDR2 reads YSLEER. The ends were cut back, 0 bases at V and 2 bases at J, with 14 bases in the middle. CDR3 sequence (DNA): TGCGCCAGCAGCCAAGATTGGGGGGGCGGGCGCAATCAGCCCCAGCATTTT. It encodes CASSQDWGGGRNQPQHF.

This clone was seen a single time. The chain employs TRBV28 and TRBJ1-1; D is perhaps TRBD1 (5 bases). Germline CDR1 and CDR2: MDHEN and SYDVKM. V was shortened by 6 bases and J by 2 bases, with 19 bases between the two germline ends. This CDR3 spans 16 amino acids. CDR3 in DNA: TGTGCCAGCAGACCCCCTCGGTGGGGGAAAAACACTGAAGCTTTCTTT. It specifies CASRPPRWGKNTEAFF.

The V gene is TRBV28, the J gene TRBJ2-5; D gene uncertain. CDR1 and CDR2 (germline): MDHEN, SYDVKM. The CDR3 is 12 residues long. V lost 7 bases to trimming and J lost 5 bases, with 11 bases between them. The DNA for the CDR3 is TGTGCCAGCACGCAGAAAGGGGAGACCCAGTACTTC. Translated, it gives CASTQKGETQYF.

The chain combines TRBV27 with TRBJ1-2; 8 bases are shared with TRBD1. The CDR3 has 13 amino acids. V lost 5 bases and J lost 4; bases outside the gene matches: 3. Germline V gives CDR1 MNHEY, CDR2 SMNVEV (reference sequence). The CDR3 region is CASSRDRFYGYTF. CDR3 DNA: TGTGCCAGCAGTCGGGACAGGTTCTATGGCTACACCTTC.

This clone appeared a single time. The chain couples TRBV3-1 (or the pseudogene TRBV3-2) to TRBJ1-2, with D perhaps matching TRBD1 (5 bases). Trimming stripped 5 bases from V and 5 bases from J, with 18 bases between. The germline V gene has CDR1 LGHDT and CDR2 YNNKEL (reference sequence). There are 15 residues in the CDR3. The CDR3 bases are TGTGCCAGCAGCTCCACACCCGACAGTGGGTATGGCTACACCTTC. Protein sequence: CASSSTPDSGYGYTF.

This rearrangement joins TRBV2 to TRBJ2-2, with D uncertain. The CDR3 extends over 14 amino acids. V dropped 0 bases and J dropped 6 bases, with 8 bases sitting between them. Germline V gene sequence: CDR1 SNHLY, CDR2 FYNNEI. CDR3 coding DNA: TGTGCCAGCAGTGAAGCGTGGGGTGCCGGGGAGCTGTTTTTT. Encoded protein: CASSEAWGAGELFF.

The chain employs TRBV5-1 and TRBJ2-7; D ambiguous. Per the germline V gene, CDR1 is SGHRS and CDR2 is YFSETQ. There are 14 residues in the CDR3. V lost 1 base, J lost 5 bases, and 13 bases lay in between. The CDR3 DNA reads TGCGCCAGCAGCTTGAGGGTTAAGGTAAACGAGCAGTACTTC. It codes for CASSLRVKVNEQYF.